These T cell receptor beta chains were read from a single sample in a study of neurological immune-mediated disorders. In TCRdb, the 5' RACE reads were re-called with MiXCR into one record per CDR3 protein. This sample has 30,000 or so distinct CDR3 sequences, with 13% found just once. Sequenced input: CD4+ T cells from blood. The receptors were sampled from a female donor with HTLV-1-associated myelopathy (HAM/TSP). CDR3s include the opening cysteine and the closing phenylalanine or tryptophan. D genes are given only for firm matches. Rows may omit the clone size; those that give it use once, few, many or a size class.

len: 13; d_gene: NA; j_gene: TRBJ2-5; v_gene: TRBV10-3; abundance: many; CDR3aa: CAISAGVEETQYF; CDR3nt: TGTGCCATCAGTGCGGGGGTTGAAGAGACCCAGTACTTC
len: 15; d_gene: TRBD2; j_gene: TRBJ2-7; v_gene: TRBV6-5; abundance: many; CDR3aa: CASSLSGRRSYEQYF; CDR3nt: TGTGCCAGCAGCCTTAGCGGGAGGCGCTCCTACGAGCAGTACTTC
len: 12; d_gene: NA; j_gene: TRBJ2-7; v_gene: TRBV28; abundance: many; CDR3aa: CASRPAPGEQYF; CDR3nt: TGTGCCAGCAGACCTGCCCCGGGCGAGCAGTACTTC
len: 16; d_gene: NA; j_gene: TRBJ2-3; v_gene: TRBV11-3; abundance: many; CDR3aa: CASSLGGPATTDTQYF; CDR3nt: TGTGCCAGCAGCTTAGGGGGCCCAGCTACCACAGATACGCAGTATTTT
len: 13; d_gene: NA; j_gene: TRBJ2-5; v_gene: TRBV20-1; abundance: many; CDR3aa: CSARQFGGETQYF; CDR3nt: TGCAGTGCTAGGCAATTTGGAGGGGAGACCCAGTACTTC
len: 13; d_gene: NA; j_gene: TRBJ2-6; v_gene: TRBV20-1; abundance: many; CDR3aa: CSASDAGANVLTF; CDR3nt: TGCAGTGCTAGTGATGCTGGGGCCAACGTCCTGACTTTC
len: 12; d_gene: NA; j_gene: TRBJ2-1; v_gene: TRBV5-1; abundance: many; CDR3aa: CASSLGNNEQFF; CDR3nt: TGCGCCAGCAGCTTAGGGAACAATGAGCAGTTCTTC
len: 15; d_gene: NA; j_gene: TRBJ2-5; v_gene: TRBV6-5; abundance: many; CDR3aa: CASSLTGGGRETQYF; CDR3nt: TGTGCCAGCAGTTTAACCGGTGGGGGGCGGGAGACCCAGTACTTC
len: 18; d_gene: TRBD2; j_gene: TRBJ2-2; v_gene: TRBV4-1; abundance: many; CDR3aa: CASSQDRGLAQNTGELFF; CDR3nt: TGCGCCAGCAGCCAAGATAGGGGACTAGCCCAGAACACCGGGGAGCTGTTTTTT
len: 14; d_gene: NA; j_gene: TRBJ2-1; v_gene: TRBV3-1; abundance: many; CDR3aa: CASSQEGSVNEQFF; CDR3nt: TGTGCCAGCAGCCAAGAGGGTAGTGTGAATGAGCAGTTCTTC
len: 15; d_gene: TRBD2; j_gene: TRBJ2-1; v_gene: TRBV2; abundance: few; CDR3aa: CASRETSGGGDEQFF; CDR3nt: TGTGCCAGCAGGGAGACTAGCGGGGGGGGCGATGAGCAGTTCTTC
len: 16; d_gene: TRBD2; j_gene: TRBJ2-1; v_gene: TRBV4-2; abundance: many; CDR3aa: CASSQSLAGADNEQFF; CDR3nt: TGTGCCAGCAGCCAATCTCTAGCGGGAGCCGACAATGAGCAGTTCTTC
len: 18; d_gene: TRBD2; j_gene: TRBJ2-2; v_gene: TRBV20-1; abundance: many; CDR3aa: CSARSGLAGNVGTGELFF; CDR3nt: TGCAGTGCTAGATCGGGCCTAGCGGGCAACGTGGGGACCGGGGAGCTGTTTTTT
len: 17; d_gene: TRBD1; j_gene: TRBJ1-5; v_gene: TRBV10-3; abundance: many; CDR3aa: CAISEDRAANSNQPQHF; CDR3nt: TGTGCCATCAGTGAGGACAGGGCGGCTAATAGCAATCAGCCCCAGCATTTT
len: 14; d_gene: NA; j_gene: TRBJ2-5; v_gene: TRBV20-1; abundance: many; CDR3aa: CSARMRGRDGTQYF; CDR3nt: TGCAGTGCTAGAATGAGGGGGAGGGACGGGACCCAGTACTTC
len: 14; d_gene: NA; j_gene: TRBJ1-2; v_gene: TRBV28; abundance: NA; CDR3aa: CASRARGANYGYTF; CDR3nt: TGTGCCAGCAGGGCTCGGGGAGCTAACTATGGCTACACCTTC
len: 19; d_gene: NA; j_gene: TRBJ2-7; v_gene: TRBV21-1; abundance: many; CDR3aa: CASSLTPGLAGGSISEQYF; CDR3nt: TGTGCCAGCAGCCTTACCCCGGGGCTAGCGGGAGGCTCCATCTCCGAGCAGTACTTC